A single sample is the source of the 24 T cell receptor beta chains below, sequenced in a study of identical twins. MiXCR was run by TCRdb on the 5' RACE reads, yielding one entry per CDR3 protein. Of 1.5 million to 2 million distinct CDR3 sequences in the sample, under 35% were seen once. Sequencing used cord blood. The receptors derive from a newborn girl in good health.

This clonotype has more than one count but fewer than ten. V gene TRBV4-1 combines with J gene TRBJ2-1; 11 positions match TRBD2. There are 16 residues in the CDR3. V lost 2 bases to trimming and J lost 9 bases; unmatched junction nucleotides: 9. Per germline, CDR1 MGHRA and CDR2 YSYEKL. CDR3 in DNA: TGCGCCAGCAGCCAATTCCCGGGACTAGCGGTTTCTGAGCAGTTCTTC. As protein: CASSQFPGLAVSEQFF.

The chain links TRBV10-3 to TRBJ2-7; 13 nucleotides match TRBD2. CDR1 and CDR2 (germline): ENHRY, SYGVKD. J lost 7 bases, V lost 9 bases, and 3 bases had no gene match. This CDR3 comprises 12 residues. CDR3 region: CAMGLAGNEQYF. The CDR3 nucleotides read TGTGCCATGGGACTAGCGGGGAATGAGCAGTACTTC.

This clonotype was seen at least ten times. The chain employs TRBV7-2 and TRBJ2-3; no clear D gene. Trimming took off 3 bases at V and 5 bases at J, with 3 bases between the two ends. This CDR3 spans 11 amino acids. Germline loops: CDR1 SGHTA, CDR2 FQGNSA. The CDR3 DNA is TGTGCCAGCAGCTTCGTAGATACGCAGTATTTT. This translates into CASSFVDTQYF.

A word on this clonotype: A much bigger clone sits one base away, suggesting this may be a read error. The CDR3 DNA is TGTGCCAGCAGGTTAGAGTACGAGCAGTACTTC. Its protein product is CASRLEYEQYF. The gene calls are TRBV27 and TRBJ2-7; no clear D gene. V lost 6 bases to trimming and J lost 4 bases, with 7 bases between them. Germline V gene sequence: CDR1 MNHEY, CDR2 SMNVEV (reference sequence). The CDR3 is made up of 11 amino acids.

The rearrangement links TRBV11-2 to TRBJ2-3, with D possibly being TRBD2 (5 bases). The germline V gene has CDR1 SGHAT and CDR2 FQNNGV. V was shortened by 2 bases and J by 3 bases, with 15 bases between the two germline ends. This CDR3 has 16 amino acids. This chain's CDR3 is CASSLIGAPGTDTQYF. CDR3 nucleotides: TGTGCCAGCAGCTTAATCGGCGCCCCGGGAACAGATACGCAGTATTTT. The whole variable domain, filled in from reference TRBV11-2 and TRBJ2-3, reads EAGVAQSPRYKIIEKRQSVAFWCNPISGHATLYWYQQILGQGPKLLIQFQNNGVVDDSQLPKDRFSAERLKGVDSTLKIQPAKLEDSAVYLCASSLIGAPGTDTQYFGPGTRLTVL.

The rearrangement uses TRBV27 and TRBJ2-7, with a possible D match to TRBD1 (6 bases). The length of the CDR3 is 15 residues. V was clipped by 6 bases and J by 3 bases, with 18 bases between them. Germline V gene data show CDR1 as MNHEY and CDR2 as SMNVEV (reference sequence). In DNA, the CDR3 is TGTGCCAGCAGAACAGGGACGTCCCCTAGCTACGAGCAGTACTTC. Protein: CASRTGTSPSYEQYF.

The gene calls are TRBV11-2 and TRBJ1-2, with 7 positions matching TRBD1. V dropped 1 base and J dropped 4; count of bases not matched to a gene: 9. CDR3 size: 16 residues. Germline CDR1 reads SGHAT; CDR2 reads FQNNGV. The CDR3 region is CASSLGTGDRGYGYTF. The CDR3 nucleotides read TGTGCCAGCAGCTTAGGCACAGGGGATCGAGGCTATGGCTACACCTTC.

This chain connects TRBV4-1 to TRBJ1-1; D call uncertain. Germline assignment: CDR1 MGHRA and CDR2 YSYEKL. With 4 bases removed from V and 1 base from J, the gap between germline ends came to 19 bases. The CDR3 totals 17 residues. CDR3 DNA: TGCGCCAGCAGCCCAGGATGGGCGCGGACCCCGAACACTGAAGCTTTCTTT. Protein sequence: CASSPGWARTPNTEAFF.

This clonotype was seen only a few times. The chain has TRBV27 and TRBJ1-2, with TRBD1 matching 8 bases. V gave up 8 bases and J gave up 4 bases; unmatched junction bases: 6. CDR3 length equals 13 residues. Germline CDR1 is MNHEY and CDR2 is SMNVEV (reference sequence). CDR3 bases: TGTGCCAGCTCCGGACAGGGCCTCTATGGCTACACCTTC. Its translation: CASSGQGLYGYTF.

This clonotype showed up just a few times. The chain is built from TRBV7-2 and TRBJ2-5; D remains unclear. From germline, CDR1 is SGHTA and CDR2 FQGNSA. The CDR3 contains 16 residues. Trimming took 0 bases from V and 3 from J, leaving 14 bases between them. The DNA of the CDR3 is TGTGCCAGCAGCTTAGCCGCAGGACGGGCGAAAGAGACCCAGTACTTC. Translation gives CASSLAAGRAKETQYF.

The rearrangement uses TRBV2 and TRBJ2-1; TRBD2 agrees at 9 bases. V shed 6 bases and J 3 bases; nucleotides not matched to a gene: 15. Looked up from germline, CDR1 is SNHLY and CDR2 is FYNNEI. The CDR3 runs 18 residues. The CDR3 here is CASRIYIVRLADYNEQFF. The CDR3 DNA reads TGTGCCAGCAGGATTTATATAGTGAGACTAGCGGACTACAATGAGCAGTTCTTC. Supplemented by reference TRBV2 and TRBJ2-1, the full variable domain reads EPEVTQTPSHQVTQMGQEVILRCVPISNHLYFYWYRQILGQKVEFLVSFYNNEISEKSEIFDDQFSVERPDGSNFTLKIRSTKLEDSAMYFCASRIYIVRLADYNEQFFGPGTRLTVL.

The chain has TRBV19 and TRBJ2-7, with a tentative D call TRBD1 (6 bases). Trimming left V 4 bases short and J 5 bases short, with 12 bases between. From germline, CDR1 is LNHDA and CDR2 SQIVND (reference sequence). The CDR3 covers 13 residues. In DNA, the CDR3 is TGTGCCAGTAGTACCCTTAACAGGGACGAGCAGTACTTC. Its translation: CASSTLNRDEQYF. Based on the CDR3 plus reference TRBV19 and TRBJ2-7, the full variable domain is DGGITQSPKYLFRKEGQNVTLSCEQNLNHDAMYWYRQDPGQGLRLIYYSQIVNDFQKGDIAEGYSVSREKKESFPLTVTSAQKNPTAFYLCASSTLNRDEQYFGPGTRLTVT.

On this clonotype: This clone may be a read error of a much larger clone one base away. V is TRBV7-8 and J is TRBJ2-5; TRBD2 might be the D (5 bases). CDR3 length: 14 amino acids. CDR1 and CDR2 from the germline V gene are SGHVS and FQNEAQ. The CDR3: CASSLFRTEETRYF. Here the CDR3 DNA reads TGTGCCAGCAGCCTATTTCGGACTGAAGAGACCCGGTACTTC.

The gene calls are TRBV7-2 and TRBJ2-3; tentative D call: TRBD2 (5 bases). The V gene lost 5 bases and the J gene lost 9 bases, with 18 bases spanning the gap. The CDR3 loop spans 14 amino acids. CDR1 SGHTA and CDR2 FQGNSA come from the germline V gene. The CDR3, as DNA: TGTGCCAGCAGCCCCTCGCGGGCCTCTTACACGCAGTATTTT. Translating it yields CASSPSRASYTQYF. The whole variable domain, filled in from reference TRBV7-2 and TRBJ2-3, reads GAGVSQSPSNKVTEKGKDVELRCDPISGHTALYWYRQSLGQGLEFLIYFQGNSAPDKSGLPSDRFSAERTGGSVSTLTIQRTQQEDSAVYLCASSPSRASYTQYFGPGTRLTVL.

Worth noting for this clonotype: At one end the junction does not follow the germline gene, possibly because of a read error. The chain uses TRBV20-1 and TRBJ2-7; a weak D match, TRBD2 (7 bases). CDR1 and CDR2 (germline): DFQATT, SNEGSKA (reference sequence). The CDR3 has 14 residues. The CDR3 protein is CSAWGGDKHYEQDF. CDR3 nucleotides: TGCAGTGCCTGGGGAGGGGACAAGCACTACGAGCAGGACTTC.

The V and J genes are TRBV7-9 and TRBJ2-2; D possibly uses TRBD1 or TRBD2 (6 bases each). Trimming took 5 bases from V and 4 from J, leaving 14 bases between them. Germline V lookup: CDR1 SEHNR, CDR2 FQNEAQ (reference sequence). The CDR3 is made up of 15 amino acids. In DNA, the CDR3 is TGTGCCAGCAGCGTGATACCGGGGGCCACCGGGGAGCTGTTTTTT. It is translated as CASSVIPGATGELFF. The variable domain in full, with the rest retrieved from reference TRBV7-9 and TRBJ2-2, is DTGVSQNPRHKITKRGQNVTFRCDPISEHNRLYWYRQTLGQGPEFLTYFQNEAQLEKSRLLSDRFSAERPKGSFSTLEIQRTEQGDSAMYLCASSVIPGATGELFFGEGSRLTVL.

This clonotype was seen repeatedly, ten times or more. The rearrangement links TRBV29-1 to TRBJ2-1, with 10 bases identical to TRBD2. The J segment lost 5 bases and the V segment lost 0 bases, leaving 10 bases of the junction unmatched. CDR1 and CDR2 from the germline V gene are SQVTM and ANQGSEA. The CDR3 is 17 residues long. CDR3 coding DNA: TGCAGCGTTGAAGATCGTCCTAGCGGGAGATCTAACAATGAGCAGTTCTTC. Its translation: CSVEDRPSGRSNNEQFF.

This clonotype turned up a few times. CDR3: CAIKTIADEQFF. The CDR3 region has the DNA TGTGCCATCAAAACAATAGCCGATGAGCAGTTCTTC. The chain uses TRBV10-3 and TRBJ2-1; D unclear. This CDR3 is 12 amino acids long. The V gene lost 7 bases and the J gene lost 8 bases, with 12 bases spanning the gap. Germline values: CDR1 ENHRY, CDR2 SYGVKD.

The sample holds one count of this clonotype. Compared with germline, one end of the junction differs, possibly owing to a read error. This chain uses TRBV20-1 with TRBJ1-1; TRBD1 might be the D (5 bases). Germline V gene sequence: CDR1 DFQATT, CDR2 SNEGSKA (reference sequence). This CDR3 contains 16 residues. The CDR3 spells CSARHAGGGDDTEAFF. The CDR3 nucleotides are TGCAGTGCTAGACATGCCGGTGGGGGGGACGACACGGAAGCTTTCTTT.

The chain joins TRBV2 to TRBJ2-2; D remains ambiguous. V gave up 7 bases and J gave up 1 base, with 4 bases separating them. From germline, CDR1 is SNHLY and CDR2 FYNNEI. The CDR3 extends over 12 amino acids. In DNA, the CDR3 is TGTGCCAGCAACGGGAACACCGGGGAGCTGTTTTTT. This encodes CASNGNTGELFF.

The chain is built from TRBV27 and TRBJ1-4, with a tentative D call TRBD1 (5 bases). The V gene's germline CDR1 is MNHEY and CDR2 SMNVEV (reference sequence). CDR3 length equals 15 residues. V gave up 6 bases and J gave up 5 bases, with 16 bases separating them. CDR3 coding DNA: TGTGCCAGCAGGAATACGGGACGGCTCAATGAAAAACTGTTTTTT. It encodes CASRNTGRLNEKLFF.

This clonotype was found once. This chain connects TRBV28 to TRBJ2-7; 9 positions match TRBD1. This CDR3 is built from 15 residues. Trimming removed 3 bases from V and 5 bases from J; junction bases left unmatched: 8. The germline V gene has CDR1 MDHEN and CDR2 SYDVKM. CDR3 amino acids: CASSLWGTGIHEQYF. The CDR3 DNA reads TGTGCCAGCAGTTTGTGGGGGACAGGGATCCACGAGCAGTACTTC.

The sample holds a few counts of this clonotype. The J gene is TRBJ1-4, the V gene TRBV25-1; D is unresolved. CDR1 is MGHDK and CDR2 is SYGVNS in the germline V gene. This CDR3 is built from 16 residues. With 4 bases removed from V and 4 bases from J, the gap between germline ends came to 16 bases. The CDR3 sequence is CASSGRTPDFNEKLFF. In nucleotides, the CDR3 is TGTGCCAGCAGTGGCCGGACGCCCGATTTTAATGAAAAACTGTTTTTT.

This clonotype was seen more than once but under ten times. CDR3 DNA: TGCGCCAGCGCACTCCCGGGACAGTTGAACACTGAAGCTTTCTTT. Translated: CASALPGQLNTEAFF. The chain is built from TRBV10-1 and TRBJ1-1; 7 bases align to TRBD1. V lost 8 bases and J lost 0; bases outside the gene matches: 9. The CDR3 runs 15 residues. Germline values: CDR1 WNHNN, CDR2 SYGVQD (reference sequence).